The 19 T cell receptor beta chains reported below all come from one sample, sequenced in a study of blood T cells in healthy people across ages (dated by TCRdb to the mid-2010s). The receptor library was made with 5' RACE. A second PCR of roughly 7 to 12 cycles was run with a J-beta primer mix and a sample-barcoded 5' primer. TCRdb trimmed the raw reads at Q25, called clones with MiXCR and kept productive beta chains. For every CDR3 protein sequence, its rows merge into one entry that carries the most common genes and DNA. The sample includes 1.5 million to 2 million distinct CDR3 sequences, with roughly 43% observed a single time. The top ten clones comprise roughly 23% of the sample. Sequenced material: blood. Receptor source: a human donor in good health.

The CDR3 is CSVMLGGRSTDTQYF. In nucleotides, the CDR3 is TGCAGCGTAATGCTGGGCGGCCGTAGCACAGATACGCAGTATTTT. This sequence joins TRBV29-1 and TRBJ2-3; D is undetermined. This CDR3 is built from 15 residues. The V gene lost 6 bases and the J gene lost 0 bases, with 16 bases spanning the gap. From germline, CDR1 is SQVTM and CDR2 ANQGSEA.

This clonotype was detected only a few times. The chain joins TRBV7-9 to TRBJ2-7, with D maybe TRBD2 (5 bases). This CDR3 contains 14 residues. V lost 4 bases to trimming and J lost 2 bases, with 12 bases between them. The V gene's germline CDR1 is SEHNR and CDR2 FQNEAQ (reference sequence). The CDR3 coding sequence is TGTGCCAGCAGCTCTAGCCCACTACCCTACGAGCAGTACTTC. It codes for CASSSSPLPYEQYF.

The DNA of the CDR3 is TGTGCCAGCAGCCAAGGGATTGAGCAGCCCCAGCATTTT. Translated: CASSQGIEQPQHF. The chain combines TRBV9 with TRBJ1-5; the D is unclear. Germline CDR1 and CDR2: SGDLS and YYNGEE. The CDR3 loop spans 13 amino acids. V was shortened by 4 bases and J by 7 bases, with 12 bases between the two germline ends.

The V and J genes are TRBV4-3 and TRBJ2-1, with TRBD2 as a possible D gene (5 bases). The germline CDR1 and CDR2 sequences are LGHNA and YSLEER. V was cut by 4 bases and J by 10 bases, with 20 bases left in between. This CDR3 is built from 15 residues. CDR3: CASSPTHGECIEQFF. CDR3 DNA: TGCGCCAGCAGCCCCACCCACGGGGAATGCATCGAGCAGTTCTTC.

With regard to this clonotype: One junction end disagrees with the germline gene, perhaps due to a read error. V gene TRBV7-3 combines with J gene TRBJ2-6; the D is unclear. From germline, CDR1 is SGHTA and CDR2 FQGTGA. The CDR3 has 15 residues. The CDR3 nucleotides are TGTGCCGGCAGCTCAGTGGTCTCCGGGGCCAACGTCCTGACTTTC. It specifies CAGSSVVSGANVLTF.

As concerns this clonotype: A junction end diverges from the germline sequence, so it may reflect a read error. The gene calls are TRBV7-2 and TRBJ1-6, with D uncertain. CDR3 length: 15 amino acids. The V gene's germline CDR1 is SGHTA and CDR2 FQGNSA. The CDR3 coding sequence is TGTGCCAGCAGCGTACGGAGCTCCTATAATTCACTCCTCCACTTT. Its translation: CASSVRSSYNSLLHF.

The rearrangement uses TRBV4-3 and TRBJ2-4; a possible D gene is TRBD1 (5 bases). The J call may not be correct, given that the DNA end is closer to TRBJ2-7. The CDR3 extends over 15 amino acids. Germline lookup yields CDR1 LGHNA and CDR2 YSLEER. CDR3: CASSQVPGLPYEQYF. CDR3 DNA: TGCGCCAGCAGCCAAGTCCCAGGGCTTCCCTACGAGCAGTACTTC.

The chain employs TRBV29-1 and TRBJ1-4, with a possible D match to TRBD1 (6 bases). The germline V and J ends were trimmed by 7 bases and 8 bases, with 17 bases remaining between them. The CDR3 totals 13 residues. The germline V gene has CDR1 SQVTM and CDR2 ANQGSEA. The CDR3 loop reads CSAVGGEEEKLFF. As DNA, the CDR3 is TGCAGCGCAGTGGGGGGCGAAGAAGAAAAACTGTTTTTT.

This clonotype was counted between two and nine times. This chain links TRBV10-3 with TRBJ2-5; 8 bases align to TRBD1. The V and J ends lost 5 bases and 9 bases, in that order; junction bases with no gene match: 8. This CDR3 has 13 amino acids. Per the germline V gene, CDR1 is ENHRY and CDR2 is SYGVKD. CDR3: CAISQDRDQSQYF. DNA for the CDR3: TGTGCCATCAGTCAGGACAGGGACCAGTCCCAGTACTTC.

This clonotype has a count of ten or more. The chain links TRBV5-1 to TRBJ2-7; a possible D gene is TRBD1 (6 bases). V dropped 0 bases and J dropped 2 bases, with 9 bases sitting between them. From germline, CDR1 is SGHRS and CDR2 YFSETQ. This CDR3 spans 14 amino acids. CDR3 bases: TGCGCCAGCAGCTTGGAGACAGGTACCTACGAGCAGTACTTC. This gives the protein CASSLETGTYEQYF. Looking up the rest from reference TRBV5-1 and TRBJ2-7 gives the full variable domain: KAGVTQTPRYLIKTRGQQVTLSCSPISGHRSVSWYQQTPGQGLQFLFEYFSETQRNKGNFPGRFSGRQFSNSRSEMNVSTLELGDSALYLCASSLETGTYEQYFGPGTRLTVT.

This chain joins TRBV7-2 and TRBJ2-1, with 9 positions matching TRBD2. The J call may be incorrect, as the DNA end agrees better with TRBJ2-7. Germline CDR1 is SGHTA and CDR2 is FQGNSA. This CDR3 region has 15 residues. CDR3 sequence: CASRNSGRNYNEQYF. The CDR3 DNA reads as TGTGCCAGCAGGAATAGCGGGAGAAACTACAATGAGCAGTACTTC.

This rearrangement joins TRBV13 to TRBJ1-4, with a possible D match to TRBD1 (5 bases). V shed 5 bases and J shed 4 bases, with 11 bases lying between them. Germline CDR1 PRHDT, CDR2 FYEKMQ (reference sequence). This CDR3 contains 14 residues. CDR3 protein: CASSIQGINEKLFF. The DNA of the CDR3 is TGTGCCAGCAGCATCCAGGGTATTAATGAAAAACTGTTTTTT.

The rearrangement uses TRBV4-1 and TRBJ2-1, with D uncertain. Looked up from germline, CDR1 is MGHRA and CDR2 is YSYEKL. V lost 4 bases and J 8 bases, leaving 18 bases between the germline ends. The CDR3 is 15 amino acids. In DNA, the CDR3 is TGCGCCAGCAGCCCTGCCCGAGCCCCGGGCGATGAGCAGTTCTTC. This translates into CASSPARAPGDEQFF.

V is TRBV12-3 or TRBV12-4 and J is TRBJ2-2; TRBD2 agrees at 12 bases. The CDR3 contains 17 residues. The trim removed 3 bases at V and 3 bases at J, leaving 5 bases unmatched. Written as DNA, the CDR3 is TGTGCCAGCAGTTTCTCACTAGCGGGGGGCCACACCGGGGAGCTGTTTTTT. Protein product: CASSFSLAGGHTGELFF.

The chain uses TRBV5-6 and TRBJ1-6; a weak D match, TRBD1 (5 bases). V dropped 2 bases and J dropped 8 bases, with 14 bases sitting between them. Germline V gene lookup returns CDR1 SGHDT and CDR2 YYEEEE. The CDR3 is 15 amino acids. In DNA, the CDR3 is TGTGCCAGCAGCTTCATTATCGACAGATATTCACCCCTCCACTTT. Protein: CASSFIIDRYSPLHF.

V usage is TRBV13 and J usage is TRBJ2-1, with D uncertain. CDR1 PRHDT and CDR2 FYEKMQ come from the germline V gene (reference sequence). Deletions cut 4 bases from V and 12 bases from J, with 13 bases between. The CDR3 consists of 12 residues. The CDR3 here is CASSSRPSPQFF. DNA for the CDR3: TGTGCCAGCAGCTCCAGACCCTCTCCGCAGTTCTTC. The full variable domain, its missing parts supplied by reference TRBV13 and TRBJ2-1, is AAGVIQSPRHLIKEKRETATLKCYPIPRHDTVYWYQQGPGQDPQFLISFYEKMQSDKGSIPDRFSAQQFSDYHSELNMSSLELGDSALYFCASSSRPSPQFFGPGTRLTVL.

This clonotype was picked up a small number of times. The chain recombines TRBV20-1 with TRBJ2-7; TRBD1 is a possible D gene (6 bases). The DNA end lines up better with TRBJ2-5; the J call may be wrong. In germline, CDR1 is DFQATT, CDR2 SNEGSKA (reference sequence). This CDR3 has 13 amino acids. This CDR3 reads CSARDQGPLTQYF. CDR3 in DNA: TGCAGTGCTAGAGATCAGGGGCCCTTGACCCAGTACTTC.

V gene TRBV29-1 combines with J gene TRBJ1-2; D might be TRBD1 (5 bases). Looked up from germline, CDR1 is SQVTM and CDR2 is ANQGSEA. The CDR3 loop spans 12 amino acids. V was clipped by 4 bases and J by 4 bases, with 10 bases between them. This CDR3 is CSVGGVRYGYTF. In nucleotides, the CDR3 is TGCAGCGTTGGGGGGGTTCGCTATGGCTACACCTTC.

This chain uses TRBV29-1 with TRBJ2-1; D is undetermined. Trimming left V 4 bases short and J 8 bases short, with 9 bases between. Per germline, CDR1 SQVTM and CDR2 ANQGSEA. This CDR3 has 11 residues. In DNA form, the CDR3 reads TGCAGCGTTGTCCATGCCCATGAGCAGTTCTTC. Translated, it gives CSVVHAHEQFF.